This TCR beta chain came from a study of control samples from healthy donors and cancer patients. TCRdb keeps only in-frame clones here, not all; method: immunoSEQ multiplex PCR. The sample includes about 100,000 clones, about 90% of them seen just once. V lost 1 base and J 5 bases, leaving 12 bases between the germline ends. The germline gives CDR1 SGHDN, CDR2 FVKESK. This CDR3 has 14 amino acids. This sequence originates from a woman in her forties or fifties in good health. Sequencing input: blood. This chain joins TRBV14 and TRBJ2-7; no definite D call. This chain's CDR3 is CASSQGRWGNEQYF. In DNA form, the CDR3 reads TGTGCCAGCAGCCAAGGCCGTTGGGGAAACGAGCAGTACTTC.